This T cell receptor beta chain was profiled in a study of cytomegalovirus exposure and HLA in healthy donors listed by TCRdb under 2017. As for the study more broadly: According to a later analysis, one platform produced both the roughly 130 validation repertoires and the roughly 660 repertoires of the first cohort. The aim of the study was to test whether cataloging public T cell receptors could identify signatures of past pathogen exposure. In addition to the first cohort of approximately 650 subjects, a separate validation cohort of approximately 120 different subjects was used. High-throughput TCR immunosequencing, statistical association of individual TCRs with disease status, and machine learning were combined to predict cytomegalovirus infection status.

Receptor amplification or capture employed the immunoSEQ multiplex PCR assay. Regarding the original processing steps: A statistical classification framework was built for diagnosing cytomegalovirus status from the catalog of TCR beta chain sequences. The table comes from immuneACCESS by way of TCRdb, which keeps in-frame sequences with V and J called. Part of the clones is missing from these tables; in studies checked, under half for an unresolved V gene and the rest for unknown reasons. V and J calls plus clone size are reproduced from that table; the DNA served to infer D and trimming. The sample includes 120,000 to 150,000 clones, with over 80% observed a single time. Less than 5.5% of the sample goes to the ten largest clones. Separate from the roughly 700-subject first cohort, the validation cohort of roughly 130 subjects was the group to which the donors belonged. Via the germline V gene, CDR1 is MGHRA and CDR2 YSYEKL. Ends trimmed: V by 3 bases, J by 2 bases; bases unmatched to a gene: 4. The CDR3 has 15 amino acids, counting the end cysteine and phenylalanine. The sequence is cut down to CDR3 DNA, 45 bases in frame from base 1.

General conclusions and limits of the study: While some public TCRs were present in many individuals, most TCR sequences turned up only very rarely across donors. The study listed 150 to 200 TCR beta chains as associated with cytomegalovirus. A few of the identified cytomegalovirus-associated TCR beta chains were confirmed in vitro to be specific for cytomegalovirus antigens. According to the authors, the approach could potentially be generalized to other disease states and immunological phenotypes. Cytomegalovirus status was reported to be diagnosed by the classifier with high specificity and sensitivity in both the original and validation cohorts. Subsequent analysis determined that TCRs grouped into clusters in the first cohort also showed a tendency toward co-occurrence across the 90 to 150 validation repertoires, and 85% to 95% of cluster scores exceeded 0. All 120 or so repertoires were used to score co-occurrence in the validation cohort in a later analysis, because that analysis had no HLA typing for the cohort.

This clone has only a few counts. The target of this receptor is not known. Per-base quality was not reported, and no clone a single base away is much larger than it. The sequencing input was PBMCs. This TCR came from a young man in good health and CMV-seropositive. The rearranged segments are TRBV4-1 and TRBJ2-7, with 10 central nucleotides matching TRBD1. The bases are TGCGCCAGCAGCCATCCGGGACAGGGGACCTACGAGCAGTACTTC. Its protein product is CASSHPGQGTYEQYF.